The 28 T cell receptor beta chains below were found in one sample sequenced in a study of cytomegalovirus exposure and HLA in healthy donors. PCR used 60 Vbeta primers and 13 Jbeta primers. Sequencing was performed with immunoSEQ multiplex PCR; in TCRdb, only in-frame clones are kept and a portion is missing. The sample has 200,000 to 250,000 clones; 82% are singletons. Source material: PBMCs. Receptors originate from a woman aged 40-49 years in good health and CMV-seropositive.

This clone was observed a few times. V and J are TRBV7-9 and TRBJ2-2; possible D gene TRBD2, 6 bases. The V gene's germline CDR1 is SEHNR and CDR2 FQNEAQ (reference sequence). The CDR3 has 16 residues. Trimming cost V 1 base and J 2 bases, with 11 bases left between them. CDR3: CASSLDVGGNTGELFF. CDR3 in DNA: TGTGCCAGCAGCTTAGATGTGGGGGGAAACACCGGGGAGCTGTTTTTT.

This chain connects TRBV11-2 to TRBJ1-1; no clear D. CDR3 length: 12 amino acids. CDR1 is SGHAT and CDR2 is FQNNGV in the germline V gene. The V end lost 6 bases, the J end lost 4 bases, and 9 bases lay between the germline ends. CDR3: CASSAAGTEAFF. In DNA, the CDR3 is TGTGCCAGCAGTGCTGCGGGCACTGAAGCTTTCTTT.

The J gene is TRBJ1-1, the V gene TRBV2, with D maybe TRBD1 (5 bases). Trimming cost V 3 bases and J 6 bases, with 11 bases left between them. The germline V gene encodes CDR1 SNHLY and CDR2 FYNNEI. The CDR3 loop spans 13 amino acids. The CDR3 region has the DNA TGTGCCAGCAGTGACAGGGAAGCATCTGAAGCTTTCTTT. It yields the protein CASSDREASEAFF.

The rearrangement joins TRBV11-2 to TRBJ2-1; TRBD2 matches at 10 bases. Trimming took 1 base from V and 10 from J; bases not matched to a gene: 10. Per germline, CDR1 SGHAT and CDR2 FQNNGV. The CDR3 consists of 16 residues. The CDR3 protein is CASSLARLAGVEEQFF. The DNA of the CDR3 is TGTGCCAGCAGCTTAGCGCGGCTAGCGGGGGTGGAAGAGCAGTTCTTC.

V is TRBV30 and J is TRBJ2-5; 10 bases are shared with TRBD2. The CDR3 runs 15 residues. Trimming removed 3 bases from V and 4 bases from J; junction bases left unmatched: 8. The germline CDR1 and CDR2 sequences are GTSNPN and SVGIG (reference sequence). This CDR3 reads CAWSPLAGASETQYF. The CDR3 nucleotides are TGTGCCTGGAGCCCCCTAGCGGGAGCGTCAGAGACCCAGTACTTC.

The CDR3 sequence is CASSRLTGPEAFF. The CDR3 bases are TGTGCCAGCAGCCGATTGACAGGGCCTGAAGCTTTCTTT. J is TRBJ1-1 and V is TRBV11-2; the match to TRBD1 covers 7 bases. CDR3 size: 13 residues. The germline CDR1 and CDR2 sequences are SGHAT and FQNNGV. Losses at the gene ends were 5 bases for V and 6 bases for J; bases not matched to a gene: 6.

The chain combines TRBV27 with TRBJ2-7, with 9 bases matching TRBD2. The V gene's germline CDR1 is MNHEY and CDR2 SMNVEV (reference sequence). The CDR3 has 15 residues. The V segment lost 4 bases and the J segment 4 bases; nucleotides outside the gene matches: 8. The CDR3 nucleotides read TGTGCCAGCAGTTCCTCAGGCAGCGGGAGGTACGAGCAGTACTTC. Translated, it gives CASSSSGSGRYEQYF.

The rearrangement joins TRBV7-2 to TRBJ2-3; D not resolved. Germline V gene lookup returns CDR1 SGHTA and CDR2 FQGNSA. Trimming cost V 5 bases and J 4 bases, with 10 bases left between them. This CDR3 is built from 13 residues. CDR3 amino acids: CASSLTRADTQYF. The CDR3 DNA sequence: TGTGCCAGCAGCCTGACTCGGGCAGATACGCAGTATTTT.

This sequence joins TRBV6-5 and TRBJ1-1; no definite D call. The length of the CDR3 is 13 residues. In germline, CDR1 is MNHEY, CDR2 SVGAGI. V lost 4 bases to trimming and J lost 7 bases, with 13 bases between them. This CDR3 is CASSSANRGEAFF. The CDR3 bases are TGTGCCAGCAGTTCGGCCAATCGGGGTGAAGCTTTCTTT.

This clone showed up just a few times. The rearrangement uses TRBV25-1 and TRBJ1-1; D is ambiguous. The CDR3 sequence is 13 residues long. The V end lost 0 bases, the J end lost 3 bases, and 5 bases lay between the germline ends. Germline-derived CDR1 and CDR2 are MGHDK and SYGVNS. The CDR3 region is CASSEYTDTEAFF. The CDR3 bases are TGTGCCAGCAGTGAATATACAGACACTGAAGCTTTCTTT.

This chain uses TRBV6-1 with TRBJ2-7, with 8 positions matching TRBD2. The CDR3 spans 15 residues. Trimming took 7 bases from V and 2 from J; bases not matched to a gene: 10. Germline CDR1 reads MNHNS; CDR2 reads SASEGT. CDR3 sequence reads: CASTPGGAKTYEQYF. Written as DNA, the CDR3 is TGTGCCAGCACCCCGGGGGGGGCGAAGACCTACGAGCAGTACTTC.

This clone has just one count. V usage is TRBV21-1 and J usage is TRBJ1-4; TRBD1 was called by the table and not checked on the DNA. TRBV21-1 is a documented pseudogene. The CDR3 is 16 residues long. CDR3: CASSKRRQGAHEKLFF. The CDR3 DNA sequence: TGTGCCAGCAGCAAGAGGAGGCAGGGGGCGCACGAAAAACTGTTTTTT.

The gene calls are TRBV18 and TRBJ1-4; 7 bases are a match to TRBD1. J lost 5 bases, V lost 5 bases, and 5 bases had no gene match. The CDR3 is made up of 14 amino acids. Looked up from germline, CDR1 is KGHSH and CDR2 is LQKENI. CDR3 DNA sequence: TGTGCCAGCTCATCGGGACAGTCAAATGAAAAACTGTTTTTT. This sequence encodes CASSSGQSNEKLFF.

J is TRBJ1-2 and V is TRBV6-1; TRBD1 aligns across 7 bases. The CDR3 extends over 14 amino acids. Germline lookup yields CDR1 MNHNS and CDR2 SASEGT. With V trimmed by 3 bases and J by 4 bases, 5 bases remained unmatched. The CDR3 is CASSDRGTVYGYTF. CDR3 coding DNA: TGTGCCAGCAGTGATCGGGGGACAGTCTATGGCTACACCTTC.

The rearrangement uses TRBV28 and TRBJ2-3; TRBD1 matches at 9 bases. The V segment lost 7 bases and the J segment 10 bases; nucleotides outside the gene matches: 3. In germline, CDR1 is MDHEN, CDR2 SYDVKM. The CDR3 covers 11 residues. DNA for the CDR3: TGTGCCAGCACCCGACAGGGGGCGCAGTATTTT. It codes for CASTRQGAQYF.

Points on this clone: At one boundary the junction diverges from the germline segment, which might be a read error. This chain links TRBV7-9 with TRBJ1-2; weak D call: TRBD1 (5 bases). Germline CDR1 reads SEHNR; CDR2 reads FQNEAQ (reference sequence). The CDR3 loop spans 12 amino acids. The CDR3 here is CSSSLDGREDTF. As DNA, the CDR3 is TGTTCCAGCAGCTTAGATGGCAGGGAGGACACCTTC.

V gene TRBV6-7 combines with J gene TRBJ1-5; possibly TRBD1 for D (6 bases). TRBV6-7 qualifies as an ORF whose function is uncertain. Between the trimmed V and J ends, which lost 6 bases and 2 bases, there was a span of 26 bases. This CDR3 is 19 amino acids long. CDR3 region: CASSRTEDGGPNCNQPQHF. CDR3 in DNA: TGTGCCAGCAGCCGGACGGAAGACGGGGGGCCCAATTGCAATCAGCCCCAGCATTTT.

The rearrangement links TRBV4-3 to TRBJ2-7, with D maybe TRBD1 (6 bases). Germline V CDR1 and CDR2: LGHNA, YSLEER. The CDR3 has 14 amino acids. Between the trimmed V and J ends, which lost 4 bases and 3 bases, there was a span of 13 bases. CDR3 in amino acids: CASSRVARGYEQYF. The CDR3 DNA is TGCGCCAGCAGCCGTGTCGCCAGGGGCTACGAGCAGTACTTC.

CDR3 bases: TGTGCCAGCAGCTTAGGTGGGGCGTACTATGGCTACACCTTC. Amino acid sequence: CASSLGGAYYGYTF. The V call is TRBV7-2, the J call TRBJ1-2; a weak D match, TRBD1 (5 bases). V shed 1 base and J shed 3 bases, with 9 bases lying between them. There are 14 residues in the CDR3. Germline V lookup: CDR1 SGHTA, CDR2 FQGNSA.

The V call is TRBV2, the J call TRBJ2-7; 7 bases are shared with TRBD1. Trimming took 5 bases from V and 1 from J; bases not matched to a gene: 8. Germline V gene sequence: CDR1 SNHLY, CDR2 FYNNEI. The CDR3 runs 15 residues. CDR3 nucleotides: TGTGCCAGCAGTCGAGGAACAGGGGATTCCTACGAGCAGTACTTC. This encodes CASSRGTGDSYEQYF.

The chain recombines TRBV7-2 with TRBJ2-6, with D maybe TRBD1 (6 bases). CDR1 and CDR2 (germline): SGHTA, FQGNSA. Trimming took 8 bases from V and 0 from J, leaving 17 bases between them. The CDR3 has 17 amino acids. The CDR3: CASGAGRGRSGANVLTF. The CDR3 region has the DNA TGTGCCAGCGGTGCCGGCAGGGGCCGCTCTGGGGCCAACGTCCTGACTTTC.

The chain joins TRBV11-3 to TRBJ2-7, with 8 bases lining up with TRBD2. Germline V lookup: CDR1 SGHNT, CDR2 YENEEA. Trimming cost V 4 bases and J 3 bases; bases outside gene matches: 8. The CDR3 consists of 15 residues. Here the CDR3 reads CASSSPRGESYEQYF. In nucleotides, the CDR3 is TGTGCCAGCAGCTCCCCGCGGGGGGAAAGCTACGAGCAGTACTTC. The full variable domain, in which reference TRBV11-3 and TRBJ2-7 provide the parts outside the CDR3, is EAGVVQSPRYKIIEKKQPVAFWCNPISGHNTLYWYLQNLGQGPELLIRYENEEAVDDSQLPKDRFSAERLKGVDSTLKIQPAELGDSAVYLCASSSPRGESYEQYFGPGTRLTVT.

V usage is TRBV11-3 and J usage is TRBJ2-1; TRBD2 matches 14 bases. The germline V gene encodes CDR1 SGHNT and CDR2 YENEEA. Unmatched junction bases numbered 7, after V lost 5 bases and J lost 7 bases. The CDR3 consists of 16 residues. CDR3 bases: TGTGCCAGCAGCCCCCCCGGGACTAGCGGGAGAAATGAGCAGTTCTTC. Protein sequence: CASSPPGTSGRNEQFF.

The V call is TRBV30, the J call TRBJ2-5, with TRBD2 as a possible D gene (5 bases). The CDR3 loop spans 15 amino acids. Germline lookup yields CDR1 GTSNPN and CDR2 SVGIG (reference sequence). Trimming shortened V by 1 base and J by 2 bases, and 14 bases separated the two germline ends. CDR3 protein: CAWSGGRRSQETQYF. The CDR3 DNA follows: TGTGCCTGGAGTGGAGGGCGTCGTTCTCAAGAGACCCAGTACTTC. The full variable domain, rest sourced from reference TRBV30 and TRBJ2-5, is SQTIHQWPATLVQPVGSPLSLECTVEGTSNPNLYWYRQAAGRGLQLLFYSVGIGQISSEVPQNLSASRPQDRQFILSSKKLLLSDSGFYLCAWSGGRRSQETQYFGPGTRLLVL.

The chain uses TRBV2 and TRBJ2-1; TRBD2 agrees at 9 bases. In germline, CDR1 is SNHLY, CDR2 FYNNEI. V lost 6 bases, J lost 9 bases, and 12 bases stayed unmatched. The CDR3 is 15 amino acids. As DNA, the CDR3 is TGTGCCAGCAGGGGGGGCGGGAGGGCCGTCGGTGAGCAGTTCTTC. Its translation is CASRGGGRAVGEQFF.

CDR3 DNA: TGCGCCAGCAGCTCCGGACAGGGACCCTACGAGCAGTACTTC. Its protein product is CASSSGQGPYEQYF. The genes are TRBV5-1 and TRBJ2-7; 8 positions match TRBD1. The germline V gene has CDR1 SGHRS and CDR2 YFSETQ. CDR3 length: 14 residues. The trim removed 3 bases at V and 2 bases at J, leaving 4 bases unmatched.

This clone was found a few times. This CDR3 reads CASSWRAGTSNTEAFF. CDR3 DNA: TGTGCCAGCAGCTGGAGAGCCGGGACTTCGAACACTGAAGCTTTCTTT. V gene TRBV7-2 combines with J gene TRBJ1-1, with TRBD1 as a possible D gene (5 bases). V was clipped by 4 bases and J by 1 base, with 16 bases between them. CDR1 SGHTA and CDR2 FQGNSA come from the germline V gene. This CDR3 contains 16 residues.

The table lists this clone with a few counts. The CDR3 DNA is TGTGCCAGCAGCTTAATTAGCGGGCAATTCTCGGGCGGGGAGCTGTTTTTT. Translated, it gives CASSLISGQFSGGELFF. V usage is TRBV7-2 and J usage is TRBJ2-2; 7 bases fit TRBD2. The CDR3 has 17 residues. CDR1 SGHTA and CDR2 FQGNSA come from the germline V gene. The ends lost 2 bases at V and 7 bases at J; junction bases unmatched: 13.